These 17 T cell receptor beta chains originate from one sample sequenced in a study of cytomegalovirus exposure and HLA in healthy donors (dated by TCRdb to about 2017). Library preparation used the immunoSEQ multiplex PCR assay. A mixture of 60 forward primers for TCR Vbeta segments and 13 reverse primers for TCR Jbeta segments was used in the multiplex PCR. TCRdb re-hosts the immuneACCESS table, in-frame sequences only. Its copies lack some clones; in the studies checked, an unresolved V gene accounts for under half of them, and the cause for the rest is not known. In this sample's table one finds roughly 45,000 clones. About 1.7% of the sample comes from the top ten. Source material: PBMCs. Receptors originate from a woman between 25 and 40 years old in good health and CMV-seronegative.

The chain employs TRBV7-9 and TRBJ1-3; D not resolved. Per germline, CDR1 SEHNR and CDR2 FQNEAQ (reference sequence). V was trimmed by 11 bases and J by 3 bases, leaving 2 bases between them. The CDR3 is 9 residues long. The CDR3 nucleotides read TGTGCCCTTGGAAACACCATATATTTT. Translating it yields CALGNTIYF.

The chain recombines TRBV4-2 with TRBJ2-3; D call uncertain. V was shortened by 1 base and J by 6 bases, with 11 bases between the two germline ends. CDR1 LGHNA and CDR2 YNFKEQ come from the germline V gene. The CDR3 length is 14 residues. CDR3 sequence (DNA): TGTGCCAGCAGCCAAGGACTCCCTCCGGATACGCAGTATTTT. Protein: CASSQGLPPDTQYF.

The chain links TRBV18 to TRBJ2-7, with 8 bases that match TRBD2. J was trimmed by 6 bases and V by 3 bases; bases with no gene match: 7. CDR1 is KGHSH and CDR2 is LQKENI in the germline V gene. The CDR3 loop spans 14 amino acids. CDR3 coding DNA: TGTGCCAGCTCACCCATCACGACTAGCGTCGAGCAGTACTTC. It encodes CASSPITTSVEQYF.

The gene calls are TRBV12-5 and TRBJ1-1, with a weak D call TRBD1 (6 bases). The germline V and J ends were trimmed by 6 bases and 2 bases, with 13 bases remaining between them. This CDR3 contains 14 residues. Germline CDR1 is LGHNT and CDR2 is FRNRAP. CDR3 in amino acids: CASGSGQINTEAFF. CDR3 bases: TGTGCTAGTGGAAGCGGACAGATAAACACTGAAGCTTTCTTT.

This sequence joins TRBV4-3 and TRBJ2-6; no reliable D call. CDR1 is LGHNA, CDR2 YSLEER, per germline. This CDR3 has 17 residues. V was trimmed by 0 bases and J by 0 bases, leaving 9 bases between them. The CDR3 DNA follows: TGCGCCAGCAGCCAAGAACACGTTGTCTCTGGGGCCAACGTCCTGACTTTC. This translates into CASSQEHVVSGANVLTF.

This sequence joins TRBV18 and TRBJ2-1, with a possible D match to TRBD1 (11 bases). Trimming stripped 6 bases from V and 9 bases from J, with 30 bases between. This CDR3 is built from 18 residues. Germline CDR1 KGHSH, CDR2 LQKENI. CDR3 sequence reads: CASSRTGGSAGGPGEQFF. CDR3 nucleotide sequence: TGTGCCAGCTCCCGGACAGGGGGCTCAGCGGGAGGGCCCGGTGAGCAGTTCTTC.

The chain employs TRBV7-6 and TRBJ1-2, with 10 nucleotides matching TRBD1. The CDR3 covers 18 residues. From germline, CDR1 is SGHVS and CDR2 FNYEAQ. The V gene end was trimmed by 3 bases and the J gene end by 1 base; junction bases not matched to a gene: 11. Here the CDR3 reads CASSFKAGQGFGNYGYTF. The CDR3 DNA reads as TGTGCCAGCAGCTTTAAGGCGGGACAGGGGTTCGGTAACTATGGCTACACCTTC.

This chain links TRBV11-2 with TRBJ2-7, with 8 bases fitting TRBD1. Germline V gene lookup returns CDR1 SGHAT and CDR2 FQNNGV. Trimming took 3 bases from V and 6 from J; bases not matched to a gene: 10. This CDR3 comprises 15 residues. The CDR3 DNA is TGTGCCAGCAGCTTCGTTGGACAGGGAAGGATCGAGCAGTACTTC. Amino acids: CASSFVGQGRIEQYF.

The gene calls are TRBV19 and TRBJ1-2; TRBD1 matches 7 bases. Per the germline V gene, CDR1 is LNHDA and CDR2 is SQIVND (reference sequence). The J segment lost 8 bases and the V segment lost 0 bases, leaving 3 bases of the junction unmatched. The CDR3 runs to 13 residues. The chain's CDR3 is CASSIEQGRGYTF. The CDR3 DNA reads TGTGCCAGTAGTATAGAACAGGGGAGGGGCTACACCTTC.

J is TRBJ2-7 and V is TRBV11-3; D is possibly TRBD2 (6 bases). Germline assignment: CDR1 SGHNT and CDR2 YENEEA. Trimming took 5 bases from V and 7 from J, leaving 12 bases between them. This CDR3 is 12 amino acids long. The CDR3, as DNA: TGTGCCAGCAGCAACGCAGGGAGGGAGCAGTACTTC. It yields the protein CASSNAGREQYF. Drawing the rest from reference TRBV11-3 and TRBJ2-7, the complete variable domain is EAGVVQSPRYKIIEKKQPVAFWCNPISGHNTLYWYLQNLGQGPELLIRYENEEAVDDSQLPKDRFSAERLKGVDSTLKIQPAELGDSAVYLCASSNAGREQYFGPGTRLTVT.

The chain couples TRBV7-9 to TRBJ2-3; 12 bases are a match to TRBD2. This CDR3 region has 16 residues. Trimming at V came to 4 bases and at J to 0 bases, leaving 2 bases not matched to a gene. Germline values: CDR1 SEHNR, CDR2 FQNEAQ (reference sequence). CDR3 in DNA: TGTGCCAGCAGCTGGGGGACTAGCGGGAGCACAGATACGCAGTATTTT. It codes for CASSWGTSGSTDTQYF. The variable domain in full, with the rest retrieved from reference TRBV7-9 and TRBJ2-3, is DTGVSQNPRHKITKRGQNVTFRCDPISEHNRLYWYRQTLGQGPEFLTYFQNEAQLEKSRLLSDRFSAERPKGSFSTLEIQRTEQGDSAMYLCASSWGTSGSTDTQYFGPGTRLTVL.

The genes are TRBV4-2 and TRBJ2-3, with D maybe TRBD2 (5 bases). This CDR3 comprises 14 residues. Trimming removed 4 bases at V and 5 bases at J, with 13 bases between. Per the germline V gene, CDR1 is LGHNA and CDR2 is YNFKEQ. The CDR3 DNA reads TGTGCCAGCAGCCGATCACGGGCGGGAGATACGCAGTATTTT. This translates into CASSRSRAGDTQYF.

The chain combines TRBV5-4 with TRBJ2-7; D is perhaps TRBD2 (6 bases). Trimming stripped 0 bases from V and 0 bases from J, with 10 bases between. This CDR3 comprises 15 residues. The germline CDR1 and CDR2 sequences are SGHNT and YYREEE (reference sequence). As DNA, the CDR3 is TGTGCCAGCAGCTTGGCCGGGCGGGGCTCCTACGAGCAGTACTTC. Residues: CASSLAGRGSYEQYF.

The CDR3 nucleotides read TGTGCCAGCTCACCACCGTCGTCCAGCGGGAGGTCCTACGAGCAGTACTTC. As protein: CASSPPSSSGRSYEQYF. The chain has TRBV18 and TRBJ2-7; TRBD2 matches 9 bases. CDR3 size: 17 residues. V lost 0 bases and J lost 1; bases outside the gene matches: 7. Germline loops: CDR1 KGHSH, CDR2 LQKENI.

The V and J genes are TRBV6-5 and TRBJ1-1, with a weak D call TRBD1 (5 bases). Trimming took off 0 bases at V and 7 bases at J, with 9 bases between the two ends. The CDR3 loop spans 13 amino acids. Germline V gene data show CDR1 as MNHEY and CDR2 as SVGAGI. The CDR3 here is CASSYSTASEAFF. CDR3 nucleotides: TGTGCCAGCAGTTACTCGACAGCAAGTGAAGCTTTCTTT.

The rearrangement links TRBV28 to TRBJ2-7, with 15 bases fitting TRBD2. The V gene end was trimmed by 6 bases and the J gene end by 4 bases; junction bases not matched to a gene: 13. The CDR3 consists of 18 residues. Germline-derived CDR1 and CDR2 are MDHEN and SYDVKM. The CDR3 bases are TGTGCCAGCAGCGCCGTCCCGGGACTAGCGGGAGGTCGATACGAGCAGTACTTC. It yields the protein CASSAVPGLAGGRYEQYF. The variable domain in full, completed from reference TRBV28 and TRBJ2-7, reads DVKVTQSSRYLVKRTGEKVFLECVQDMDHENMFWYRQDPGLGLRLIYFSYDVKMKEKGDIPEGYSVSREKKERFSLILESASTNQTSMYLCASSAVPGLAGGRYEQYFGPGTRLTVT.

The chain is built from TRBV9 and TRBJ2-3, with 9 positions matching TRBD2. CDR1 is SGDLS and CDR2 is YYNGEE in the germline V gene. The V segment lost 4 bases and the J segment 6 bases; nucleotides outside the gene matches: 21. The CDR3 is made up of 19 amino acids. CDR3 residues: CASSPSRTSVGTSRDTQYF. The CDR3 DNA sequence: TGTGCCAGCAGCCCATCAAGGACTAGCGTGGGTACAAGCAGGGATACGCAGTATTTT.